This T cell receptor (beta chain) is drawn from a study of T cell changes during pregnancy in multiple sclerosis. The assay was immunoSEQ multiplex PCR, and TCRdb's table has in-frame clones only and misses some. The top ten clones hold around 0.9% of a sample with 60,000 or so clones, roughly 91% of them seen once. The V segment lost 6 bases and the J segment 6 bases; nucleotides outside the gene matches: 1. Looked up from germline, CDR1 is MNHNS and CDR2 is SASEGT. The CDR3 is 12 residues long. The genes are TRBV6-1 and TRBJ2-7, with TRBD2 matching over 11 bases. This clonotype was obtained from a female donor with multiple sclerosis, enrolled in a pregnancy study. The source was peripheral blood, collected before pregnancy. The CDR3: CASRLAGAEQYF. DNA for the CDR3: TGTGCCAGCAGACTAGCGGGGGCCGAGCAGTACTTC.